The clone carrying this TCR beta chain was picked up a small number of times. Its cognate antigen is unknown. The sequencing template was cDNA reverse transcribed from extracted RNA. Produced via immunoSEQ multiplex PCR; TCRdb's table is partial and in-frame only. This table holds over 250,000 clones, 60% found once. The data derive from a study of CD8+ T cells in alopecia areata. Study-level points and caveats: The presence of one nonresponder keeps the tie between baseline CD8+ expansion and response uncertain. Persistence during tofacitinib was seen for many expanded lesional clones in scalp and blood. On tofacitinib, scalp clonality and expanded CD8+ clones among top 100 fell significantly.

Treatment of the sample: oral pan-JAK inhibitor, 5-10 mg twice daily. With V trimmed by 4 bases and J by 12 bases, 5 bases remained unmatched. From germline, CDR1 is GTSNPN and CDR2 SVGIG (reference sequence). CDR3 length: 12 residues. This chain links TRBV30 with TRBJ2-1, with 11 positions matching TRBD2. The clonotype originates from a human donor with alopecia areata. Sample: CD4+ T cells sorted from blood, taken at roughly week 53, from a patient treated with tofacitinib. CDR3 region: CAWTSGGHAQFF. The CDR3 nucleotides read TGTGCCTGGACTAGCGGGGGGCACGCGCAGTTCTTC.